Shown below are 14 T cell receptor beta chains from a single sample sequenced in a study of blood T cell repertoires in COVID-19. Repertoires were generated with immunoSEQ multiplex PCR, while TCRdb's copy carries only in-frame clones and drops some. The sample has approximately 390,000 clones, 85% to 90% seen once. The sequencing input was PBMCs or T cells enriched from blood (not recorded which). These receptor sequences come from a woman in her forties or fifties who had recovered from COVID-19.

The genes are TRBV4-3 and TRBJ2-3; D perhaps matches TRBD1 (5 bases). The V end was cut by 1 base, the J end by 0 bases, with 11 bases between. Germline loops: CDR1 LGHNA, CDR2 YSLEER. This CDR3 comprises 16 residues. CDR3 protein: CASSQAGGHSTDTQYF. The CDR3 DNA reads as TGCGCCAGCAGCCAAGCGGGTGGACATAGCACAGATACGCAGTATTTT.

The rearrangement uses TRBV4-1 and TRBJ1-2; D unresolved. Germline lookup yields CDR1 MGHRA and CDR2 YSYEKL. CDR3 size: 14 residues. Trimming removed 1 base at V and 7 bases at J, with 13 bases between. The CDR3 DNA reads TGCGCCAGCAGCCAAGTAGCGGGAATAGGTGGCTACACCTTC. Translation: CASSQVAGIGGYTF.

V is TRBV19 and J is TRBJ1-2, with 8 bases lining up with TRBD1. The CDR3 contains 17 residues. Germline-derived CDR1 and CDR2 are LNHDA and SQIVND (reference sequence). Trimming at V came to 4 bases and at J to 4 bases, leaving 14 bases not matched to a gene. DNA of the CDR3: TGTGCCAGTAGTAGCTTCAAGGAGTACAGGGGGTTCTATGGCTACACCTTC. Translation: CASSSFKEYRGFYGYTF.

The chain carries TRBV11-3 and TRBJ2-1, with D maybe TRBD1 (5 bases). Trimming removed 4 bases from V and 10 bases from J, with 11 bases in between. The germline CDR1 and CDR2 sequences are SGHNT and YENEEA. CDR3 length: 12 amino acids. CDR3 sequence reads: CASSSSGIEQFF. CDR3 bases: TGTGCCAGCAGCTCATCAGGGATAGAGCAGTTCTTC.

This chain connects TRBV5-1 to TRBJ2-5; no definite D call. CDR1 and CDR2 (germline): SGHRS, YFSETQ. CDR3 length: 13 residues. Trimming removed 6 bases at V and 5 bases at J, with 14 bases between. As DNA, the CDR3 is TGCGCCAGCACCCTTAGGATGAGGGAGACCCAGTACTTC. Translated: CASTLRMRETQYF. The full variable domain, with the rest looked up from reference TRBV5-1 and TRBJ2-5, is KAGVTQTPRYLIKTRGQQVTLSCSPISGHRSVSWYQQTPGQGLQFLFEYFSETQRNKGNFPGRFSGRQFSNSRSEMNVSTLELGDSALYLCASTLRMRETQYFGPGTRLLVL.

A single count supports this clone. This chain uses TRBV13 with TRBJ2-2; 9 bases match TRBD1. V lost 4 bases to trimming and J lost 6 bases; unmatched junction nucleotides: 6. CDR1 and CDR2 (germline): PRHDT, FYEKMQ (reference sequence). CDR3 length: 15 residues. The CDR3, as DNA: TGTGCCAGCAGCTCCGGACAGGGGTTTTCCGGGGAGCTGTTTTTT. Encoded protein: CASSSGQGFSGELFF.

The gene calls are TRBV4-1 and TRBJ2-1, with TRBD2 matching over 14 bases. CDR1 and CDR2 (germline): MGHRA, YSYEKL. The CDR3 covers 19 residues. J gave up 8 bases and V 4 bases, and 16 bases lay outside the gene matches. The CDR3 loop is CASSRDGLAGGSILHEQFF. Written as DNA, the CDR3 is TGCGCCAGCAGCCGGGATGGACTAGCGGGGGGCTCCATACTCCATGAGCAGTTCTTC.

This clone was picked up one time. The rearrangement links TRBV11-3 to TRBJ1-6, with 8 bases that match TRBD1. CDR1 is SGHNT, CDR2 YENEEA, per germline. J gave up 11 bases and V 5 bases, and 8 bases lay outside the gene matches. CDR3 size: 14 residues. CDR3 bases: TGTGCCAGCAGCACTCGGGACAGGCGGGCACCCCTCCACTTT. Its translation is CASSTRDRRAPLHF.

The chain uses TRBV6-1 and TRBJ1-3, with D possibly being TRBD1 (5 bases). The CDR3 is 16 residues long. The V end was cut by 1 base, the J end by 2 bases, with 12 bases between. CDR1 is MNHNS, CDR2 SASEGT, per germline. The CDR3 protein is CASSEVIWTTGNTIYF. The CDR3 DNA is TGTGCCAGCAGTGAAGTTATCTGGACAACTGGAAACACCATATATTTT.

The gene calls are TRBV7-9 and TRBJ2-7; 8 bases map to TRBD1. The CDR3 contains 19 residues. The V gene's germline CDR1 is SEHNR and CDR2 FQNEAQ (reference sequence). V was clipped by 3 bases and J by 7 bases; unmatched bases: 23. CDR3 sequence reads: CASSFSLGGNRQGAGEQYF. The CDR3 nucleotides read TGTGCCAGCAGCTTCTCCTTGGGTGGAAATCGGCAGGGGGCAGGTGAGCAGTACTTC.

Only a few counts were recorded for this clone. CDR3 bases: TGTGCCAGCAGCTTAGCGCAAGGGGGCTCTGAAGCTTTCTTT. It translates to CASSLAQGGSEAFF. This sequence joins TRBV7-8 and TRBJ1-1; TRBD1 matches 7 bases. Germline trimming cut 0 bases from V and 6 bases from J; bases unmatched to any gene: 4. The CDR3 sequence is 14 residues long. The V gene's germline CDR1 is SGHVS and CDR2 FQNEAQ.

The CDR3 is CASSQEVAGGYYEQYF. CDR3 nucleotide sequence: TGTGCCAGCAGCCAAGAGGTAGCGGGGGGCTACTACGAGCAGTACTTC. This chain links TRBV4-2 with TRBJ2-7; 10 bases map to TRBD2. The CDR3 consists of 16 residues. Germline V gene lookup returns CDR1 LGHNA and CDR2 YNFKEQ. The J segment lost 3 bases and the V segment lost 0 bases, leaving 5 bases of the junction unmatched.

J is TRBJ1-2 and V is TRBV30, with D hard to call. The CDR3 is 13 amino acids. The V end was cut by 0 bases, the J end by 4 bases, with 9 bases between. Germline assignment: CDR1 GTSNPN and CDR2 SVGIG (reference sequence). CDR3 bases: TGTGCCTGGAGTGTCAGGCCGAGCTATGGCTACACCTTC. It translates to CAWSVRPSYGYTF.

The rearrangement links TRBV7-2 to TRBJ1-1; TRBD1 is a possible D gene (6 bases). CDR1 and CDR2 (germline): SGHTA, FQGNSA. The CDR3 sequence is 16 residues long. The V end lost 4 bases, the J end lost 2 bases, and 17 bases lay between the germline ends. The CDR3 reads CASSWEPGVRNTEAFF. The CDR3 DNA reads TGTGCCAGCAGCTGGGAGCCAGGGGTTAGAAACACTGAAGCTTTCTTT.